A single sample is the source of the 2 T cell receptor beta chains below, sequenced in a study of OX40 agonist ivuxolimab in advanced cancers. Libraries were prepared by immunoSEQ multiplex PCR; TCRdb keeps only in-frame clonotypes and omits some of them. This table has approximately 77,000 clones, 84% appearing once. Sample: CD4+ or CD8+ T cells sorted from blood, taken in a trial of the OX40 agonist ivuxolimab. The receptors shown here come from an adult with an advanced solid tumor such as melanoma, head and neck, liver or kidney cancer.

The J gene is TRBJ2-1, the V gene TRBV9; no reliable D call. Trimming removed 5 bases at V and 7 bases at J, with 22 bases between. In germline, CDR1 is SGDLS, CDR2 YYNGEE. This CDR3 spans 16 amino acids. In nucleotides, the CDR3 is TGTGCCAGCAGTCCCCAGAGTGGGGTCAGTACGAATGAGCAGTTCTTC. Its protein is CASSPQSGVSTNEQFF. Together with reference TRBV9 and TRBJ2-1, the CDR3 gives the full variable domain: DSGVTQTPKHLITATGQRVTLRCSPRSGDLSVYWYQQSLDQGLQFLIQYYNGEERAKGNILERFSAQQFPDLHSELNLSSLELGDSALYFCASSPQSGVSTNEQFFGPGTRLTVL.

V gene TRBV2 combines with J gene TRBJ2-3; 11 bases map to TRBD2. The junction had 8 bases not matched to a gene; V was cut back by 6 bases and J by 3 bases. Per germline, CDR1 SNHLY and CDR2 FYNNEI. The CDR3 covers 16 residues. As DNA, the CDR3 is TGTGCCAGCAGCCGACTAGCGGGGATTCGTACAGATACGCAGTATTTT. Translating it yields CASSRLAGIRTDTQYF.